This entry lists 29 T cell receptor beta chains sequenced from one sample in a study of T cells in women clearing cervical HPV infection. Sequencing was performed with immunoSEQ multiplex PCR; in TCRdb, only in-frame clones are kept and a portion is missing. The ten top clones account for 3% to 4%, within a sample of tens of thousands of clones. Sequencing was done on a sample of blood buffy coat. The receptors derive from a woman aged 18 to 75 with a cervical HPV16 infection that either progressed to CIN3+ or cleared (not recorded which).

Note on this clone: The read falls 3 residues short of the CDR3 end, and the missing part is taken from the germline J gene. This sequence joins TRBV18 and TRBJ1-1, with 7 bases that match TRBD1. Looked up from germline, CDR1 is KGHSH and CDR2 is LQKENI. The CDR3 spans 15 residues. The CDR3 bases that were read are TGTGCCAGCTCACCCGGGCAGAACAGGGGAAGTGGC. This encodes CASSPGQNRGSG. The whole CDR3 sequence reads CASSPGQNRGSGAFF.

As concerns this clone: The read gets to within 3 residues of the CDR3 end, and the germline J gene fills in the rest. This chain connects TRBV20-1 to TRBJ2-2; 11 positions agree with TRBD1. The CDR3 consists of 15 residues. Germline V lookup: CDR1 DFQATT, CDR2 SNEGSKA (reference sequence). V shed 3 bases and J 6 bases; nucleotides not matched to a gene: 6. The CDR3: CSARGGQGEAGELFF. The sequenced part of the CDR3 DNA is TGCAGTGCTAGGGGGGGACAGGGGGAGGCCGGGGAG.

Regarding this clone: A read error may account for a junction end that differs from germline. The sequence runs out 3 residues before the end of the CDR3; the remainder is reconstructed from the germline J gene. Other DNA sequences in the sample encode the same CDR3. The V gene is TRBV5-6, the J gene TRBJ1-3; D perhaps matches TRBD1 (6 bases). In germline, CDR1 is SGHDT, CDR2 YYEEEE. The CDR3 consists of 14 residues. CDR3: CASREQGYGNTIYF. CDR3 DNA, as far as it was read: TGTGCCAGCAGGGAACAGGGTTATGGAAACACG.

Concerning this clone: The CDR3 goes on 3 residues after the read ends, and that part is filled in from the germline J gene. The rearrangement links TRBV2 to TRBJ2-2; the D is unclear. The germline CDR1 and CDR2 sequences are SNHLY and FYNNEI. V lost 4 bases and J lost 0, with 9 bases in between. This CDR3 spans 15 amino acids. The DNA read from the CDR3 is TGTGCCAGCAGTGGTCAGAGATCGAACACCGGGGAG. This sequence encodes CASSGQRSNTGE. The whole CDR3 is CASSGQRSNTGELFF.

A word on this clone: Sequencing ends 3 residues short of the CDR3 end; the germline J gene provides the rest. The chain joins TRBV2 to TRBJ2-4; TRBD1 might be the D (5 bases). Trimming took off 4 bases at V and 0 bases at J, with 16 bases between the two ends. Germline V gene sequence: CDR1 SNHLY, CDR2 FYNNEI. The CDR3 extends over 17 amino acids. CDR3 bases read: TGTGCCAGCAGTGGCTCCAGGGCCTCCCTAGCCAAAAACATT. This translates into CASSGSRASLAKNI. The whole CDR3 is CASSGSRASLAKNIQYF.

Concerning this clone itself: The read ends 3 residues before the CDR3 terminus; that terminus is restored from the germline J gene. The chain employs TRBV7-9 and TRBJ1-1; D remains ambiguous. V dropped 7 bases and J dropped 2 bases, with 11 bases sitting between them. The CDR3 has 13 residues. Per germline, CDR1 SEHNR and CDR2 FQNEAQ (reference sequence). The sequenced part of the CDR3 DNA is TGTGCCAGCAACCTCAAAGCCAACACTGAA. This translates into CASNLKANTE. The CDR3, in full, reads CASNLKANTEAFF.

Worth noting for this clone: Sequencing ends 3 residues short of the CDR3 end; the germline J gene provides the rest. The J gene is TRBJ2-7, the V gene TRBV2, with 8 bases matching TRBD1. The trim removed 5 bases at V and 3 bases at J, leaving 3 bases unmatched. The CDR3 loop spans 13 amino acids. The V gene's germline CDR1 is SNHLY and CDR2 FYNNEI. The CDR3 is CASSRDRYYEQYF. CDR3 DNA, as far as it was read: TGTGCCAGCAGTAGGGACAGGTACTACGAG.

With regard to this clone: The missing CDR3 end, 3 residues past where the read stops, is filled in from the germline J gene. The chain carries TRBV20-1 and TRBJ2-1; D perhaps matches TRBD1 (5 bases). Trimming took 7 bases from V and 4 from J, leaving 11 bases between them. The CDR3 is 12 residues long. Per the germline V gene, CDR1 is DFQATT and CDR2 is SNEGSKA (reference sequence). Here the CDR3 reads CSGQGSYNEQFF. CDR3 DNA, as far as it was read: TGCAGTGGGCAGGGTTCGTACAATGAG.

Incomplete CDR3 DNA: TGTGCCAGCAGTGACTTACAGGGGACACCCTACGAG. Translation: CASSDLQGTPYE. The entire CDR3 reads CASSDLQGTPYEQYF. V is TRBV6-1 and J is TRBJ2-7; 7 bases fit TRBD1. With the read ending 3 residues before the CDR3 end, the germline J gene is used to fill in that end. V trimming: 3 bases; J trimming: 2 bases; junction bases outside the gene matches: 7. The CDR3 spans 15 residues. Germline V gene data show CDR1 as MNHNS and CDR2 as SASEGT.

Note on this clone: The read halts 3 residues ahead of the CDR3 end, with the missing end drawn from the germline J gene. The V gene is TRBV7-6, the J gene TRBJ2-3, with D hard to call. The CDR3 is 12 amino acids. CDR1 is SGHVS, CDR2 FNYEAQ, per germline. The sequenced CDR3 bases are TGTGCCAGCAGCCTCCCGGCGGAGACG. Its translation: CASSLPAET. The entire CDR3 sequence reads CASSLPAETQYF. Full variable domain (remainder filled in from reference TRBV7-6 and TRBJ2-3): GAGVSQSPRYKVTKRGQDVALRCDPISGHVSLYWYRQALGQGPEFLTYFNYEAQQDKSGLPNDRFSAERPEGSISTLTIQRTEQRDSAMYRCASSLPAETQYFGPGTRLTVL.

As concerns this clone: The read comes to an end 3 residues before the CDR3 does, leaving the germline J gene to fill in the end. This sequence joins TRBV10-1 and TRBJ2-2, with D perhaps TRBD1 (5 bases). This CDR3 is 14 amino acids long. Germline CDR1 WNHNN, CDR2 SYGVQD (reference sequence). This CDR3 reads CASSLGPGANVLFF. CDR3 DNA, as far as it was read: TGCGCCAGCAGTCTTGGTCCTGGGGCCAACGTG.

Regarding this clone: The read gets to within 3 residues of the CDR3 end, and the germline J gene fills in the rest. This chain uses TRBV5-1 with TRBJ1-1; D possibly corresponds to TRBD1 (6 bases). Trimming took 4 bases from V and 2 from J, leaving 15 bases between them. The CDR3 contains 15 residues. Per germline, CDR1 SGHRS and CDR2 YFSETQ. The CDR3 sequence is CASSLFRTENTEAFF. CDR3 DNA, as far as it was read: TGCGCCAGCAGCCTATTTAGGACAGAAAACACTGAA.

Regarding this clone: The read comes to an end 3 residues before the CDR3 does, leaving the germline J gene to fill in the end. The rearrangement uses TRBV2 and TRBJ1-4; 9 bases line up with TRBD1. Germline CDR1 is SNHLY and CDR2 is FYNNEI. The CDR3 length is 17 residues. V lost 2 bases to trimming and J lost 7 bases; unmatched junction nucleotides: 11. The sequenced part of the CDR3 DNA is TGTGCCAGCAGTGAATCGGAACAGGGGGCGCTGGGTGAAAAA. Translation gives CASSESEQGALGEK. The whole CDR3 protein reads CASSESEQGALGEKLFF.

Concerning this clone: The read halts 3 residues ahead of the CDR3 end, with the missing end drawn from the germline J gene. The chain links TRBV5-5 to TRBJ1-6; D not resolved. V gave up 5 bases and J gave up 5 bases, with 11 bases separating them. The CDR3 covers 14 residues. Germline CDR1 reads SGHKS; CDR2 reads YYEKEE (reference sequence). The sequenced CDR3 bases are TGTGCCAGCAGTTCGCAACAAAATAATTCACCC. Its protein product is CASSSQQNNSP. Given in full, the CDR3 is CASSSQQNNSPLHF.

As concerns this clone: The read gets to within 3 residues of the CDR3 end, and the germline J gene fills in the rest. V gene TRBV19 combines with J gene TRBJ2-1; 7 bases are shared with TRBD2. V lost 4 bases, J lost 3 bases, and 6 bases stayed unmatched. Germline CDR1 LNHDA, CDR2 SQIVND (reference sequence). The CDR3 length is 15 residues. The covered CDR3 bases are TGTGCCAGTAGTAAGGTCGGGGGGAGCTACAATGAG. It translates to CASSKVGGSYNE. The entire CDR3 is CASSKVGGSYNEQFF.

As for this clone: The CDR3 end falls 3 residues outside the read, so it is completed with the germline J gene. The V gene is TRBV19, the J gene TRBJ1-6; TRBD1 matches at 8 bases. CDR1 is LNHDA and CDR2 is SQIVND in the germline V gene (reference sequence). Trimming removed 6 bases from V and 7 bases from J; junction bases left unmatched: 8. This CDR3 is built from 15 residues. The CDR3 DNA, read in part, is TGTGCCAGTAGCGATCAGGGGGCTCTGAATTCACCC. Its translation is CASSDQGALNSP. The whole CDR3 sequence is CASSDQGALNSPLHF.

On this clone itself: The read ends 3 residues early relative to the CDR3; the germline J gene fills the gap. The chain has TRBV30 and TRBJ2-2; tentative D call: TRBD1 (6 bases). CDR3 length equals 15 residues. Per the germline V gene, CDR1 is GTSNPN and CDR2 is SVGIG (reference sequence). The CDR3 protein is CAWSTQGYPGEKLFF. Incomplete CDR3 DNA: TGTGCCTGGTCCACCCAGGGGTACCCGGGCGAAAAG.

Of note for this clone: The read terminates 3 residues before the CDR3 end, so the remaining end is supplied by the germline J gene. The J gene is TRBJ2-5, the V gene TRBV4-1; D is unclear. Looked up from germline, CDR1 is MGHRA and CDR2 is YSYEKL. Trimming removed 1 base at V and 3 bases at J, with 12 bases between. The CDR3 extends over 15 amino acids. The CDR3 bases that were read are TGCGCCAGCAGCCAAGTGGCCTTTCAAGAAGAGACC. This translates into CASSQVAFQEET. The CDR3 in full is CASSQVAFQEETQYF.

Turning to this clone: From the germline J gene comes the end of the CDR3, since the read stops 3 residues before it. The chain combines TRBV10-3 with TRBJ1-1; a weak D match, TRBD1 (6 bases). The germline CDR1 and CDR2 sequences are ENHRY and SYGVKD. The CDR3 runs to 13 residues. The V end lost 8 bases, the J end lost 0 bases, and 10 bases lay between the germline ends. CDR3 residues: CAIHNRVNTEAFF. The covered CDR3 bases are TGTGCCATCCACAACAGGGTGAACACTGAA.

With respect to this clone: The missing CDR3 end, 3 residues past where the read stops, is filled in from the germline J gene. J is TRBJ2-4 and V is TRBV6-2 or TRBV6-3, with 10 bases aligning to TRBD1. Germline loops: CDR1 MNHEY, CDR2 SVGEGT. The CDR3 spans 16 residues. The CDR3 sequence is CASSYVGTGDLYGQYF. Incomplete CDR3 DNA: TGTGCCAGCAGTTACGTTGGGACAGGGGACCTCTATGGT.

A remark on this clone: Read sequence stops 3 residues before the CDR3 end, and the germline J gene provides the missing end. This sequence joins TRBV11-2 and TRBJ2-1, with TRBD2 identical over 7 bases. The CDR3 sequence is 13 residues long. In germline, CDR1 is SGHAT, CDR2 FQNNGV. With 7 bases clipped from V and 6 bases from J, the junction kept 6 bases outside the gene matches. The sequenced part of the CDR3 DNA is TGTGCCAGCAAGCGTGGGGGGGGCAATGAG. Translation gives CASKRGGGNE. The whole CDR3 reads CASKRGGGNEQFF.

With respect to this clone: The DNA ends 3 residues before the CDR3 does, and the rest of the CDR3 is filled in from the germline J gene. V and J are TRBV7-9 and TRBJ1-1, with TRBD1 as a possible D gene (5 bases). CDR1 SEHNR and CDR2 FQNEAQ come from the germline V gene (reference sequence). The germline V and J ends were trimmed by 6 bases and 3 bases, with 14 bases remaining between them. This CDR3 region has 14 residues. Here the CDR3 reads CASRGEGWDTEAFF. CDR3 bases read: TGTGCCAGCAGAGGGGAGGGATGGGACACTGAA.

Concerning this clone itself: The CDR3 goes on 3 residues after the read ends, and that part is filled in from the germline J gene. The gene calls are TRBV7-9 and TRBJ2-2, with D perhaps TRBD1 (5 bases). There are 14 residues in the CDR3. Per germline, CDR1 SEHNR and CDR2 FQNEAQ (reference sequence). The CDR3 spells CASSFTGTGEKLFF. The sequenced part of the CDR3 DNA is TGTGCCAGCAGCTTTACAGGCACGGGTGAAAAG. The full variable domain, rest sourced from reference TRBV7-9 and TRBJ2-2, is DTGVSQNPRHKITKRGQNVTFRCDPISEHNRLYWYRQTLGQGPEFLTYFQNEAQLEKSRLLSDRFSAERPKGSFSTLEIQRTEQGDSAMYLCASSFTGTGEKLFFGEGSRLTVL.

About this clone itself: The read gets to within 3 residues of the CDR3 end, and the germline J gene fills in the rest. The gene calls are TRBV2 and TRBJ1-1; the match to TRBD1 covers 8 bases. The germline CDR1 and CDR2 sequences are SNHLY and FYNNEI. This CDR3 is built from 18 residues. Germline trimming cut 6 bases from V and 5 bases from J; bases unmatched to any gene: 20. CDR3 DNA (partial): TGTGCCAGCAGGAACCTCCTAGGACAGGGAAAGGGAAAAACTGAA. This gives the protein CASRNLLGQGKGKTE. The entire CDR3 sequence reads CASRNLLGQGKGKTEAFF.

On this clone: The read ends 3 residues early relative to the CDR3; the germline J gene fills the gap. This chain uses TRBV18 with TRBJ1-5; D may be TRBD1 (5 bases). The germline V gene encodes CDR1 KGHSH and CDR2 LQKENI. The CDR3 length is 14 residues. V shed 3 bases and J shed 2 bases, with 8 bases lying between them. CDR3 DNA (partial): TGTGCCAGCTCACCGGGACTAGGCAATCAGCCC. Translating gives CASSPGLGNQP. The entire CDR3 is CASSPGLGNQPQHF. Full variable domain (rest looked up from reference TRBV18 and TRBJ1-5): NAGVMQNPRHLVRRRGQEARLRCSPMKGHSHVYWYRQLPEEGLKFMVYLQKENIIDESGMPKERFSAEFPKEGPSILRIQQVVRGDSAAYFCASSPGLGNQPQHFGDGTRLSIL.

A note on this clone: Read sequence stops 3 residues before the CDR3 end, and the germline J gene provides the missing end. The chain employs TRBV19 and TRBJ2-3; 10 bases are a match to TRBD2. The CDR3 is 14 amino acids. Germline-derived CDR1 and CDR2 are LNHDA and SQIVND (reference sequence). Losses at the gene ends were 8 bases for V and 6 bases for J; bases not matched to a gene: 8. The CDR3 protein is CASHSGGTIDTQYF. The CDR3 DNA, read in part, is TGTGCCAGTCATAGCGGGGGGACTATTGATACG.

Points on this clone: The sequence runs out 3 residues before the end of the CDR3; the remainder is reconstructed from the germline J gene. The chain couples TRBV18 to TRBJ2-5, with 8 bases that match TRBD1. The CDR3 extends over 15 amino acids. Germline loops: CDR1 KGHSH, CDR2 LQKENI. The V segment lost 6 bases and the J segment 5 bases; nucleotides outside the gene matches: 11. CDR3 in amino acids: CASSPKKTGDETQYF. Partial CDR3 DNA: TGTGCCAGCTCCCCGAAGAAGACAGGGGATGAGACC.

A word on this clone: The missing CDR3 end, 3 residues past where the read stops, is filled in from the germline J gene. This rearrangement joins TRBV7-8 to TRBJ1-1; D unresolved. Trimming shortened V by 2 bases and J by 1 base, and 11 bases separated the two germline ends. The germline gives CDR1 SGHVS, CDR2 FQNEAQ. This CDR3 has 15 amino acids. The CDR3 is CASSLFQWPNTEAFF. The sequenced CDR3 bases are TGTGCCAGCAGCTTATTCCAGTGGCCGAACACTGAA.

Turning to this clone: From the germline J gene comes the end of the CDR3, since the read stops 3 residues before it. The chain uses TRBV18 and TRBJ1-1, with a tentative D call TRBD1 (5 bases). Germline CDR1 KGHSH, CDR2 LQKENI. There are 15 residues in the CDR3. The V end was cut by 0 bases, the J end by 1 base, with 9 bases between. This CDR3 reads CASSPPGAWNTEAFF. Partial CDR3 DNA: TGTGCCAGCTCACCACCTGGGGCATGGAACACTGAA.